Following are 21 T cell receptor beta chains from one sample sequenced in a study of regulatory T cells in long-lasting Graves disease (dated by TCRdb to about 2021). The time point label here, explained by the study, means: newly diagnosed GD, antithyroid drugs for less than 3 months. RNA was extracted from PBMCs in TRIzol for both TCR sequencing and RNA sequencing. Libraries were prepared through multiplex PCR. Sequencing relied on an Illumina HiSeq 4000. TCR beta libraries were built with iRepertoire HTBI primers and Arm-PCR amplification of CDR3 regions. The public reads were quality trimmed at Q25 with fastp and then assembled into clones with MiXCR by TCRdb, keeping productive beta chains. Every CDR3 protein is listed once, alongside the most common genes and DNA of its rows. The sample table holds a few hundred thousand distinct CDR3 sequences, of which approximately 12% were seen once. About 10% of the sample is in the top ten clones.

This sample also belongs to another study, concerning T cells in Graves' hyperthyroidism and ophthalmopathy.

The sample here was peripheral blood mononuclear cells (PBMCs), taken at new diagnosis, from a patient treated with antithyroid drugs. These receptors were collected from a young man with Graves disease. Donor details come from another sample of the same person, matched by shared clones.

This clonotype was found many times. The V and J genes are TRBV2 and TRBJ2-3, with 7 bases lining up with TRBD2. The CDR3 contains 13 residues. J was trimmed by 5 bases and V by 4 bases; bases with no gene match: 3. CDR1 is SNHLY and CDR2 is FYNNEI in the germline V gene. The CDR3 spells CASSVSSGDTQYF. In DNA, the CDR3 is TGTGCCAGCAGTGTTTCTAGCGGAGATACGCAGTATTTT.

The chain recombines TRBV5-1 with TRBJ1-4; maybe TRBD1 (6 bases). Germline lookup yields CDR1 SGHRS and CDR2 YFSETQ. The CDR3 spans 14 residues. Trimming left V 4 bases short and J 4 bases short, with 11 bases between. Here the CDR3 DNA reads TGCGCCAGCAGCGATTGGACAGATAATGAAAAACTGTTTTTT. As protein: CASSDWTDNEKLFF.

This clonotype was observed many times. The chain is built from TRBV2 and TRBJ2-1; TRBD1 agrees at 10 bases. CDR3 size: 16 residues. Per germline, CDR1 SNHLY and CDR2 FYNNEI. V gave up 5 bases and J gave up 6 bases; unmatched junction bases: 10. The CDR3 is CASSRTTGQGTNEQFF. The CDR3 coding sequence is TGTGCCAGCAGTCGGACGACGGGACAGGGGACCAATGAGCAGTTCTTC. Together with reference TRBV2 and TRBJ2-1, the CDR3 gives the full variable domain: EPEVTQTPSHQVTQMGQEVILRCVPISNHLYFYWYRQILGQKVEFLVSFYNNEISEKSEIFDDQFSVERPDGSNFTLKIRSTKLEDSAMYFCASSRTTGQGTNEQFFGPGTRLTVL.

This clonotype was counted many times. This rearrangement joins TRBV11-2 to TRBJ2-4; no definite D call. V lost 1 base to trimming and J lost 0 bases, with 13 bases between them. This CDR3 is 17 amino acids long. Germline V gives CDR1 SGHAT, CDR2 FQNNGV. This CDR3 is CASSLGPTMIAKNIQYF. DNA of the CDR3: TGTGCCAGCAGCTTAGGGCCCACCATGATAGCCAAAAACATTCAGTACTTC. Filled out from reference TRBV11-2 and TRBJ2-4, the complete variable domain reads EAGVAQSPRYKIIEKRQSVAFWCNPISGHATLYWYQQILGQGPKLLIQFQNNGVVDDSQLPKDRFSAERLKGVDSTLKIQPAKLEDSAVYLCASSLGPTMIAKNIQYFGAGTRLSVL.

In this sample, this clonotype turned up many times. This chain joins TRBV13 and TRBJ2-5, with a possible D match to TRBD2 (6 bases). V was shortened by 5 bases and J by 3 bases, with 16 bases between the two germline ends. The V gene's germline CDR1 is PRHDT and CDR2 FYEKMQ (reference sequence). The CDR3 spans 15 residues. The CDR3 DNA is TGTGCCAGCAGCGTTTCGGGAGTACTCGAAGAGACCCAGTACTTC. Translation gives CASSVSGVLEETQYF.

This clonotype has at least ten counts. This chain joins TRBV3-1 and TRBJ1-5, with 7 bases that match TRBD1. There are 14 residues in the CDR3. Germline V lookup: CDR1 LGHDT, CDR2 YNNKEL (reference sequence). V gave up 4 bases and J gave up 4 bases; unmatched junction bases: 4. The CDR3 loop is CASSRTGKNQPQHF. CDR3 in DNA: TGTGCCAGCAGCCGGACAGGAAAGAATCAGCCCCAGCATTTT. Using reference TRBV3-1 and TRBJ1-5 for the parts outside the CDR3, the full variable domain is DTAVSQTPKYLVTQMGNDKSIKCEQNLGHDTMYWYKQDSKKFLKIMFSYNNKELIINETVPNRFSPKSPDKAHLNLHINSLELGDSAVYFCASSRTGKNQPQHFGDGTRLSIL.

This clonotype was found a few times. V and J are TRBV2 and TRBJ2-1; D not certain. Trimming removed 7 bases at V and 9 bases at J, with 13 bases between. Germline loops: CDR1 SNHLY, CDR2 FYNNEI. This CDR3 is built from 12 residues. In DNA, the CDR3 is TGTGCCAGCAAGTCGGCCCTTGGTGAGCAGTTCTTC. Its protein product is CASKSALGEQFF. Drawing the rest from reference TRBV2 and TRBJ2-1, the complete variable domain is EPEVTQTPSHQVTQMGQEVILRCVPISNHLYFYWYRQILGQKVEFLVSFYNNEISEKSEIFDDQFSVERPDGSNFTLKIRSTKLEDSAMYFCASKSALGEQFFGPGTRLTVL.

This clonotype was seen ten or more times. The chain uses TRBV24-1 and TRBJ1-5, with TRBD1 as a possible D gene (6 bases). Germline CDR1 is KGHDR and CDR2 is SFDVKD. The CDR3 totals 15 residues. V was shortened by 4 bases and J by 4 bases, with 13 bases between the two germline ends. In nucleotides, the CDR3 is TGTGCCACCAGTGAGACCGGGACACCAAATCAGCCCCAGCATTTT. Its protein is CATSETGTPNQPQHF.

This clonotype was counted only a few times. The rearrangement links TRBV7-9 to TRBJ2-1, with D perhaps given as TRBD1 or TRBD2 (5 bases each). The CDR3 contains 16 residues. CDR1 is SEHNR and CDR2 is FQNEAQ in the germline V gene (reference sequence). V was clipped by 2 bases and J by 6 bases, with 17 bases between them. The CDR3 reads CASSLPPGRGANEQFF. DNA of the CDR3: TGTGCCAGCAGCTTACCCCCAGGGCGAGGGGCCAATGAGCAGTTCTTC.

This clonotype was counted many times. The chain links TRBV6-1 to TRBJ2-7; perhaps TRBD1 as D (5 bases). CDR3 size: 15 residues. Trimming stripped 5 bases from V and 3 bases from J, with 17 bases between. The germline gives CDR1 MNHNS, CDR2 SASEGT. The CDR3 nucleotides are TGTGCCAGCAGTCCCCTAAGTCAGGGCGACTACGAGCAGTACTTC. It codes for CASSPLSQGDYEQYF.

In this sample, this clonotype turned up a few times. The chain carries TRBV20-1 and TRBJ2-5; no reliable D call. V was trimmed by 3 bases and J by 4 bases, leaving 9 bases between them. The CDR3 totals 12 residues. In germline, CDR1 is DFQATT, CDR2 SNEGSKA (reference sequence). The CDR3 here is CSASSFGETQYF. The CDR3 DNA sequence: TGCAGTGCTAGTTCTTTTGGAGAGACCCAGTACTTC.

The DNA for the CDR3 is TGTGCCACCTCTACGGAGAGCTCCTACAATGAGCAGTTCTTC. Translation: CATSTESSYNEQFF. The gene calls are TRBV24-1 and TRBJ2-1; D remains unclear. The CDR3 is made up of 14 amino acids. Looked up from germline, CDR1 is KGHDR and CDR2 is SFDVKD. Trimming cost V 9 bases and J 0 bases, with 11 bases left between them.

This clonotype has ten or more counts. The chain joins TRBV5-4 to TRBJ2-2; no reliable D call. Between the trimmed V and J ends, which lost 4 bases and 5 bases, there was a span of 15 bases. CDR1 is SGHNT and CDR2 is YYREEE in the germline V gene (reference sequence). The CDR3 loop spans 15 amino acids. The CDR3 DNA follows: TGTGCCAGCAGCCACGGCTCAGAGGATACCGGGGAGCTGTTTTTT. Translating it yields CASSHGSEDTGELFF.

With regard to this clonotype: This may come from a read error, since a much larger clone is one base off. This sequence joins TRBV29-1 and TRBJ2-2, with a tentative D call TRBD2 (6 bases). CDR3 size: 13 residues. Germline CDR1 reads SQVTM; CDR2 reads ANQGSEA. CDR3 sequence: CSVEEGGTGELLF. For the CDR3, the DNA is TGCAGCGTTGAAGAGGGAGGCACCGGGGAGCTGTTGTTT.

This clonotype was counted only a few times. The CDR3 nucleotides read TGTGCCAGCAGCGTCAAGACAGGGCACAGTAACTATGGCTACACCTTC. The encoded protein is CASSVKTGHSNYGYTF. This chain links TRBV9 with TRBJ1-2, with 7 bases matching TRBD1. CDR1 is SGDLS, CDR2 YYNGEE, per germline. With V trimmed by 2 bases and J by 1 base, 8 bases remained unmatched. The CDR3 loop spans 16 amino acids.

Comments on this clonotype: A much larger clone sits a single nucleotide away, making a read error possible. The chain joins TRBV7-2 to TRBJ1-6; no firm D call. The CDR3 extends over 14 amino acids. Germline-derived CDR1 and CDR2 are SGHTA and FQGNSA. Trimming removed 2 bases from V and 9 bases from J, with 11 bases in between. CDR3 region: CASSLSPRGSPLHF. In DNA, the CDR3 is TGTGCCAGCAGCTTAAGTCCACGGGGTTCACCCCTCCACTTT.

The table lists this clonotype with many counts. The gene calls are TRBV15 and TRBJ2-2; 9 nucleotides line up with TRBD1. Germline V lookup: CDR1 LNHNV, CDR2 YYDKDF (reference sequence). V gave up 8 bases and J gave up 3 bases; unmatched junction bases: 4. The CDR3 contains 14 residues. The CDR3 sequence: CATRDRGDTGELFF. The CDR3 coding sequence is TGTGCCACCCGTGACAGGGGGGACACCGGGGAGCTGTTTTTT.

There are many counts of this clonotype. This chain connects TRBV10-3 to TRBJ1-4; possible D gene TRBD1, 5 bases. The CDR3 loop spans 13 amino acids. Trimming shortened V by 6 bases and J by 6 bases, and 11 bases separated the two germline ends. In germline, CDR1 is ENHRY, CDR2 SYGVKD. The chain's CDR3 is CAISGREDEKLFF. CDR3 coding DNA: TGTGCCATCAGCGGCAGGGAGGATGAAAAACTGTTTTTT.

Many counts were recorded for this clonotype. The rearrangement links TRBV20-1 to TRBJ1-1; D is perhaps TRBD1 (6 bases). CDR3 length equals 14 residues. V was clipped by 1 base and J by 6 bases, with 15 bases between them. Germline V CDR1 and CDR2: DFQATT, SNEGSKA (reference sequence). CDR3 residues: CSARVGGGDPEAFF. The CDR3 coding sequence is TGCAGTGCTAGAGTCGGAGGGGGTGACCCTGAAGCTTTCTTT.

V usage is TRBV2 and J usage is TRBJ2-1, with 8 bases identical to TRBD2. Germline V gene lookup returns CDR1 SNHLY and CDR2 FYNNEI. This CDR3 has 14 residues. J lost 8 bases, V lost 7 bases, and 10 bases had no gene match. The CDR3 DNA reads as TGTGCCAGCAAAAAGGAGCGGGAGATCCATGAGCAGTTCTTC. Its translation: CASKKEREIHEQFF.

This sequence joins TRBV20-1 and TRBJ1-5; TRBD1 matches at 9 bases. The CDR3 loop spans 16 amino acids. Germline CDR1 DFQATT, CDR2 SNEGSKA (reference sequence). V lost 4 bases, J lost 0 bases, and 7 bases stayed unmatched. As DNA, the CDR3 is TGCAGTGCTACCGGGACAGGGATTTATAGCAATCAGCCCCAGCATTTT. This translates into CSATGTGIYSNQPQHF.